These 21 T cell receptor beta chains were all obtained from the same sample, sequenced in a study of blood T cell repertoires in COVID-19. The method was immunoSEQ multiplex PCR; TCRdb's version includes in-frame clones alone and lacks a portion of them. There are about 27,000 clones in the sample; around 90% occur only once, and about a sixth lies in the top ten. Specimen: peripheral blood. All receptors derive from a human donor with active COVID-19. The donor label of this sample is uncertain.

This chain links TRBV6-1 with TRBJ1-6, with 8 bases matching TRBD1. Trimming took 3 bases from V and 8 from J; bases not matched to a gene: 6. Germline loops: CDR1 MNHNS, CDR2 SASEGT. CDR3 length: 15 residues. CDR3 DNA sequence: TGTGCCAGCAGTGACCGGACAGGGTCGGATTCACCCCTCCACTTT. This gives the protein CASSDRTGSDSPLHF.

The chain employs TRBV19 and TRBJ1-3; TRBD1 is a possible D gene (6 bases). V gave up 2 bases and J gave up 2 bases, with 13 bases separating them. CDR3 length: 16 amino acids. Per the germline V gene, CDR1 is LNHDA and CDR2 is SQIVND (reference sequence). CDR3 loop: CASSIIRTVPGNTIYF. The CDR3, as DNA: TGTGCCAGTAGTATAATTCGGACAGTCCCTGGAAACACCATATATTTT.

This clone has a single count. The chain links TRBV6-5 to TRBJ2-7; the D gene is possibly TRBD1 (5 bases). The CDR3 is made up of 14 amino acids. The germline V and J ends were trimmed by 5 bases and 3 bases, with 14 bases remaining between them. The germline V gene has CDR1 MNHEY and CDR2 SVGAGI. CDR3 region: CASSPLTAFYEQYF. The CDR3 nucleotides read TGTGCCAGCAGTCCCCTGACAGCTTTCTACGAGCAGTACTTC.

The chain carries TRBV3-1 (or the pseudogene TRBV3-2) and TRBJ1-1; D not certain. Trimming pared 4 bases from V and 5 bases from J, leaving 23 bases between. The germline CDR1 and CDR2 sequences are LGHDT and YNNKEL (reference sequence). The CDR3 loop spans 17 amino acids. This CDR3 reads CASSLIRPGRRITEAFF. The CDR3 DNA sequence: TGTGCCAGCAGCCTGATCAGGCCGGGGAGGAGAATAACTGAAGCTTTCTTT.

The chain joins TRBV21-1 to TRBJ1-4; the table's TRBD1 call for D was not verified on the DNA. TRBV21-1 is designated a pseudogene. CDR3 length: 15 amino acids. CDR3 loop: CASSKYTGNLEKLFF. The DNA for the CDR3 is TGTGCCAGCAGCAAATATACAGGGAATCTCGAAAAACTGTTTTTT.

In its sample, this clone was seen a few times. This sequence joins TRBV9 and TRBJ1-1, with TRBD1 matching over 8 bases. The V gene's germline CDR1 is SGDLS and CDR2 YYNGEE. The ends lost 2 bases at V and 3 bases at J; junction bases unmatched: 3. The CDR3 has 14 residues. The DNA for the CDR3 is TGTGCCAGCAGCGTCGACAGGGGAGACACTGAAGCTTTCTTT. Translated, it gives CASSVDRGDTEAFF.

CDR3 protein: CASSPWKGAYNEQFF. CDR3 sequence (DNA): TGTGCCAGCAGCCCCTGGAAAGGGGCCTACAATGAGCAGTTCTTC. The chain carries TRBV5-4 and TRBJ2-1; a possible D gene is TRBD1 (5 bases). CDR3 length: 15 amino acids. Trimming removed 4 bases from V and 2 bases from J, with 13 bases in between. The germline V gene has CDR1 SGHNT and CDR2 YYREEE (reference sequence).

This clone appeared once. CDR3 DNA sequence: TGTGCCAGCAGGCTCGGGGCGGGAGGGCCGTCAAGCGAGCAGTACTTC. Its protein product is CASRLGAGGPSSEQYF. V is TRBV5-5 and J is TRBJ2-7, with 9 bases lining up with TRBD2. Trimming cost V 5 bases and J 6 bases; bases outside gene matches: 15. Germline V gene data show CDR1 as SGHKS and CDR2 as YYEKEE (reference sequence). The CDR3 length is 16 residues. Full variable domain (missing parts from reference TRBV5-5 and TRBJ2-7): DAGVTQSPTHLIKTRGQQVTLRCSPISGHKSVSWYQQVLGQGPQFIFQYYEKEERGRGNFPDRFSARQFPNYSSELNVNALLLGDSALYLCASRLGAGGPSSEQYFGPGTRLTVT.

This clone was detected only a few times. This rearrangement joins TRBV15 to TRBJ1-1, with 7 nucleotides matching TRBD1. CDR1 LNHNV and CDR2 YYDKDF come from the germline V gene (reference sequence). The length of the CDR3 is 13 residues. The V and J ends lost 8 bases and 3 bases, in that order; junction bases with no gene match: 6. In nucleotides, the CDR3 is TGTGCCACCTCTAAACAGGGGTACACTGAAGCTTTCTTT. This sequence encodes CATSKQGYTEAFF.

The CDR3 loop is CASSVGLAGGQETQYF. As DNA, the CDR3 is TGTGCCAGCAGCGTCGGACTAGCGGGGGGCCAAGAGACCCAGTACTTC. J is TRBJ2-5 and V is TRBV9, with 14 bases aligning to TRBD2. CDR3 length equals 16 residues. Germline V lookup: CDR1 SGDLS, CDR2 YYNGEE. Trimming took 2 bases from V and 1 from J; bases not matched to a gene: 1.

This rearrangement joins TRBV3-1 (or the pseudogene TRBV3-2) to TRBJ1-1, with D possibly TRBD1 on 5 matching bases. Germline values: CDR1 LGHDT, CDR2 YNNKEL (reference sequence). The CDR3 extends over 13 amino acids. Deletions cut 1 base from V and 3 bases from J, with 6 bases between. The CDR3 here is CASSQVGDTEAFF. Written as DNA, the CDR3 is TGTGCCAGCAGCCAAGTAGGGGACACTGAAGCTTTCTTT.

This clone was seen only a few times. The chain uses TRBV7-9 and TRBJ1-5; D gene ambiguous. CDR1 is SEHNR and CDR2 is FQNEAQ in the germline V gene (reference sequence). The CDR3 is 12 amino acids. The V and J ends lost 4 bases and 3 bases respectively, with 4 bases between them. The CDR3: CASSSINQPQHF. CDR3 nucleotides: TGTGCCAGCAGCTCAATCAATCAGCCCCAGCATTTT.

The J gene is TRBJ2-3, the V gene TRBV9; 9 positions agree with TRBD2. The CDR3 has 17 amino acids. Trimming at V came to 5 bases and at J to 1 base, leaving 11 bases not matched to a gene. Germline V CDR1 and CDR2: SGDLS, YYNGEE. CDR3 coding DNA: TGTGCCAGCAGAAGGGGAGGGGCTAGCGGGGGCACAGATACGCAGTATTTT. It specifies CASRRGGASGGTDTQYF.

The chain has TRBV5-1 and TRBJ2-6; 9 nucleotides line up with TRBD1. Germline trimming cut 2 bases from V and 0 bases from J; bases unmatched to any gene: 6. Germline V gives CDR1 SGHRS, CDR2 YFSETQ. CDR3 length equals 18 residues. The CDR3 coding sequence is TGCGCCAGCAGCTTCGCCGGGACAGGGCGCTCTGGGGCCAACGTCCTGACTTTC. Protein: CASSFAGTGRSGANVLTF.

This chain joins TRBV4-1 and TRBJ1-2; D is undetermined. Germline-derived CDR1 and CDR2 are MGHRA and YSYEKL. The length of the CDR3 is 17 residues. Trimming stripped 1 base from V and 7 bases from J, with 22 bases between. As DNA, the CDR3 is TGCGCCAGCAGCCAAGTCGATATGGGGTTCGGTAGCGGTGGCTACACCTTC. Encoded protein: CASSQVDMGFGSGGYTF.

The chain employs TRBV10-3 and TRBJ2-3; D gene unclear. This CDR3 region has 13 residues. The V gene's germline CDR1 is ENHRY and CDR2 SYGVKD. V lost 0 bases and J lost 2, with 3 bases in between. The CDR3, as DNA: TGTGCCATCAGTGAGTCTATCACAGATACGCAGTATTTT. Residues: CAISESITDTQYF.

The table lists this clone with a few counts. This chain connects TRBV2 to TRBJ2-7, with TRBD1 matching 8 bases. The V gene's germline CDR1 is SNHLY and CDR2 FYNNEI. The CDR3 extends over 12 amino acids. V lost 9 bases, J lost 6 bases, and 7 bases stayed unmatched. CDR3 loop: CASEDRAGEQYF. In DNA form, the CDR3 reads TGTGCCAGTGAGGACAGGGCCGGCGAGCAGTACTTC.

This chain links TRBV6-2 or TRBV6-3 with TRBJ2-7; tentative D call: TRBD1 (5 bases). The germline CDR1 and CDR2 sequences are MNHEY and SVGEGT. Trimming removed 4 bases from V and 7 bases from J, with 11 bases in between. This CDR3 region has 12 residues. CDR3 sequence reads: CASSSGPLEQYF. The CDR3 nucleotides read TGTGCCAGCAGTTCAGGGCCCCTAGAGCAGTACTTC.

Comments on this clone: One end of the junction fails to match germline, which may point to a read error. The CDR3 DNA sequence: TGTGCCACCAGCGGAGATCTTAACTATGGCTACACCTTC. This translates into CATSGDLNYGYTF. The chain links TRBV15 to TRBJ1-2; D not resolved. Germline values: CDR1 LNHNV, CDR2 YYDKDF (reference sequence). The CDR3 consists of 13 residues.

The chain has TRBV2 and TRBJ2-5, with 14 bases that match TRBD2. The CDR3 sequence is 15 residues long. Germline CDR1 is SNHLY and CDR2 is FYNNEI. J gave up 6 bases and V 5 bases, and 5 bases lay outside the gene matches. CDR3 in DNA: TGTGCCAGCAGTCCTGGGACTAGCGGGAGAAAGACCCAGTACTTC. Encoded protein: CASSPGTSGRKTQYF.

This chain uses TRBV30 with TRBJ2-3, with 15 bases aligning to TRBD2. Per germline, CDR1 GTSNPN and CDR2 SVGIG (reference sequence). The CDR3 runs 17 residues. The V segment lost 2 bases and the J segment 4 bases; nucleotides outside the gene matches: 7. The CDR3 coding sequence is TGTGCCTGGAGTCCCATGGGACTAGCGGGGGGCCCAGATACGCAGTATTTT. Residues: CAWSPMGLAGGPDTQYF. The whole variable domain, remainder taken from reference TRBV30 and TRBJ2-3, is SQTIHQWPATLVQPVGSPLSLECTVEGTSNPNLYWYRQAAGRGLQLLFYSVGIGQISSEVPQNLSASRPQDRQFILSSKKLLLSDSGFYLCAWSPMGLAGGPDTQYFGPGTRLTVL.